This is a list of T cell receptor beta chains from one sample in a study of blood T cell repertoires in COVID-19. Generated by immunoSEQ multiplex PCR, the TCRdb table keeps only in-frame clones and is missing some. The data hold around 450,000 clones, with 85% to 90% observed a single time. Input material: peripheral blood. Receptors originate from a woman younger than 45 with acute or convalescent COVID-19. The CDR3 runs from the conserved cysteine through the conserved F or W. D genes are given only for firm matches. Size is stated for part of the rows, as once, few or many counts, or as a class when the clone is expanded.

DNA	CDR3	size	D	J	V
TGCGCCAGCAGCCCCGGACAGGGTGGGATTGAAGCTTTCTTT	CASSPGQGGIEAFF	-	TRBD1	TRBJ1-1	TRBV5-1
TGCGCCAGCAGCAACACAGGGAGTTCCTATAATTCACCCCTCCACTTT	CASSNTGSSYNSPLHF	-	-	TRBJ1-6	TRBV5-1
TGTGCCAGCAGTTACGGGGGACAGGGAGCCCAAGAGACCCAGTACTTC	CASSYGGQGAQETQYF	-	TRBD1	TRBJ2-5	TRBV6-5
TGTGCCAGTAGGGCGGACAGTGGGGATGGGAATGAGCAGTTCTTC	CASRADSGDGNEQFF	-	-	TRBJ2-1	TRBV19
TGTGCCAGCTCACCGGGTACAGGGGCTGGGGCCAACGTCCTGACTTTC	CASSPGTGAGANVLTF	-	TRBD1	TRBJ2-6	TRBV18
TGTGCCAGCAGCCTCTCTGGCGGGGGACACAATGAGCAGTTCTTC	CASSLSGGGHNEQFF	-	TRBD2	TRBJ2-1	TRBV9
TGTGCCTGGAGCCGGACAGGGATGGGCGGGGAGCTGTTTTTT	CAWSRTGMGGELFF	-	TRBD1	TRBJ2-2	TRBV30
TGTGCCAGCAGCCCTGGTTCGGACCGGGGGACCTACGAGCAGTACTTC	CASSPGSDRGTYEQYF	once	-	TRBJ2-7	TRBV11-2
TGTGCCAGCAGCCCAAGACCCGGGAGGACGGGTGATGGGCAGTTCTTC	CASSPRPGRTGDGQFF	-	-	TRBJ2-1	TRBV12-1
TGCGCCAGCAGCTTGGAGTCAGGGGGCGCAGATACGCAGTATTTT	CASSLESGGADTQYF	-	TRBD1	TRBJ2-3	TRBV5-1
TGTGCCAGCAGCGGATCCTTAGCGGGATTTGAGACCCAGTACTTC	CASSGSLAGFETQYF	once	TRBD2	TRBJ2-5	TRBV9
TGTGCCAGCAGCAAATTGGGGGGAGATAATTCACCCCTCCACTTT	CASSKLGGDNSPLHF	once	-	TRBJ1-6	TRBV21-1
TGTGCCAGCAGTCGACAGGGGGTCGGCACTGAAGCTTTCTTT	CASSRQGVGTEAFF	once	TRBD1	TRBJ1-1	TRBV3-1/TRBV3-2
TGTGCCAGCAGCTCCGACAGGATTCACAATGAGCAGTTCTTC	CASSSDRIHNEQFF	-	-	TRBJ2-1	TRBV7-9
TGCGCCAGCAGCTTTGAAGTGAACACTGGAAACACCATATATTTT	CASSFEVNTGNTIYF	-	-	TRBJ1-3	TRBV5-1
TGTGCCAGCAGTTTAGCGGGGGGGTCCTACGAGCAGTACTTC	CASSLAGGSYEQYF	-	TRBD2	TRBJ2-7	TRBV28
TGTGCCACCAGTGATTTGGCGCCTTATGGCTACACCTTC	CATSDLAPYGYTF	-	-	TRBJ1-2	TRBV24-1
TGTGCCAGCAGCTTAGGGGCCGCTCTTCAAGAGACCCAGTACTTC	CASSLGAALQETQYF	-	-	TRBJ2-5	TRBV11-1
TGCGCCAGCAGTCCGGAGACAGGGGCGATCTCCTACGAGCAGTACTTC	CASSPETGAISYEQYF	-	TRBD1	TRBJ2-7	TRBV23-1
TGTGCCAGCACTTATGGCCGGACAGCCTATTCCTACGAGCAGTACTTC	CASTYGRTAYSYEQYF	-	-	TRBJ2-7	TRBV2
TGTGCCAGCAGTGAATCTCACAGGGTTGGAAACACCATATATTTT	CASSESHRVGNTIYF	few	-	TRBJ1-3	TRBV25-1
TGTGCCAGCAGCTTATCCCTTGAAGAGACCCAGTACTTC	CASSLSLEETQYF	once	-	TRBJ2-5	TRBV7-3